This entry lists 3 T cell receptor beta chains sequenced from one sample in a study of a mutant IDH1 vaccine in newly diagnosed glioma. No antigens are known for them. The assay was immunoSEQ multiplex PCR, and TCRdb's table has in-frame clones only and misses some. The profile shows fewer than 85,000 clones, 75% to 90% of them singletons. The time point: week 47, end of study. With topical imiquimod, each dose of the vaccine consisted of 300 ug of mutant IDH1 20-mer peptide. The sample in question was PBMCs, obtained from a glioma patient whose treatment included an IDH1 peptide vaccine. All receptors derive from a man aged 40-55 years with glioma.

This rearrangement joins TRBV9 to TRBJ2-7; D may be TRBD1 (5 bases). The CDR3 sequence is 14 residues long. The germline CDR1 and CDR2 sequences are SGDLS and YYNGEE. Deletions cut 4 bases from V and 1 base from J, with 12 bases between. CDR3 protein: CASSYKGNSYEQYF. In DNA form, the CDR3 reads TGTGCCAGCAGCTATAAGGGGAATTCCTACGAGCAGTACTTC.

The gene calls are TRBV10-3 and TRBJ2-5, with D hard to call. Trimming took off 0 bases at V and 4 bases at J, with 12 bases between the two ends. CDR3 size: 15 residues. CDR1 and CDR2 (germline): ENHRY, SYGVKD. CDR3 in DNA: TGTGCCATCAGTGAGTCTGTCCGACCTGGAGAGACCCAGTACTTC. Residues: CAISESVRPGETQYF.

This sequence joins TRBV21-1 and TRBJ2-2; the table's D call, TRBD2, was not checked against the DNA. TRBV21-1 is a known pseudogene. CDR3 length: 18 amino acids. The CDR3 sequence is CASSKGSSGRLNTGELFF. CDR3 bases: TGTGCCAGCAGCAAAGGGTCTAGCGGGAGGCTTAACACCGGGGAGCTGTTTTTT.